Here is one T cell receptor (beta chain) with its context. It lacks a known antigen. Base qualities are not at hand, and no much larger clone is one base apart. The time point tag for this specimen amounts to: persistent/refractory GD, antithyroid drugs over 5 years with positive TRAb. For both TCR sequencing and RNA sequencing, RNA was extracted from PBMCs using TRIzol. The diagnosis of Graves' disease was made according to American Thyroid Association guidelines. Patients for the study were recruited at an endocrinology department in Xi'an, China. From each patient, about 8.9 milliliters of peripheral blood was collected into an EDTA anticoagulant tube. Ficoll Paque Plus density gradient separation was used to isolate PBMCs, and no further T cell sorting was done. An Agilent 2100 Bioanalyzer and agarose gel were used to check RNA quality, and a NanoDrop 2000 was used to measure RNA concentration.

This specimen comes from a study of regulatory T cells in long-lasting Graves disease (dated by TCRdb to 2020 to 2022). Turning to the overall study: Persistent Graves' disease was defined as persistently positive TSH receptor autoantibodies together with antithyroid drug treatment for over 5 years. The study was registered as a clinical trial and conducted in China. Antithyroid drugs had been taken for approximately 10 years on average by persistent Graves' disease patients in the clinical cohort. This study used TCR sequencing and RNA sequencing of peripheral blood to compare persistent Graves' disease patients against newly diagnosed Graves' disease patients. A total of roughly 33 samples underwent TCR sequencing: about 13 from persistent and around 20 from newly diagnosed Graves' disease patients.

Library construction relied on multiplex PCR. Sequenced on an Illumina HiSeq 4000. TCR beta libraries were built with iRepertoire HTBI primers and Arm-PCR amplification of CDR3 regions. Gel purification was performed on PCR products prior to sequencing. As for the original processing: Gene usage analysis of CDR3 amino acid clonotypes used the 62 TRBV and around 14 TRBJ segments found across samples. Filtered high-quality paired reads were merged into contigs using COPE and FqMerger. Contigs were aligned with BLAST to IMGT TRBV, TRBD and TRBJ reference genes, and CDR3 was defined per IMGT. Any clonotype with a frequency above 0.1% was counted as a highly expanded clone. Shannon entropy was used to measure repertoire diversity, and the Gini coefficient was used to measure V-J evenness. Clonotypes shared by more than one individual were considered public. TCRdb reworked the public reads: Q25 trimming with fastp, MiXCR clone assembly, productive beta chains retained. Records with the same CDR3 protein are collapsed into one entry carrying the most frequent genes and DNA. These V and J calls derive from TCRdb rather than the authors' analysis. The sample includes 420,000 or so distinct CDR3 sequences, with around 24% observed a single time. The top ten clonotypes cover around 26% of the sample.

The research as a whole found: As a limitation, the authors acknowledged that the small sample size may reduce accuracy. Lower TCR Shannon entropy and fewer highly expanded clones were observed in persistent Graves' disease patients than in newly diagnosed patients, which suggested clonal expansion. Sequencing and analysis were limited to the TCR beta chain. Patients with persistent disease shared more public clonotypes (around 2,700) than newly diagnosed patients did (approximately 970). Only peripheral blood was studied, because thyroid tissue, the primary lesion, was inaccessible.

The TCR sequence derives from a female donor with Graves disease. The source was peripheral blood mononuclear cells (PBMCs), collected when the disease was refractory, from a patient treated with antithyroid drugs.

The nucleotide sequence is TGTGCCAGTAACCCCAGGTTCATTATCGGAAACACCATATATTTT. It translates to CASNPRFIIGNTIYF. In this chain, TRBV19 is recombined with TRBJ1-3; the D segment cannot be called with confidence. V is reduced by 7 bases and J by 4 bases, leaving a spacing of 17 bases between them. The CDR3 goes from the cysteine to the phenylalanine over 15 residues. Kept here is only the CDR3 DNA, which spans 45 bases and is read in frame from base 1. CDR1 and CDR2, per the germline V gene (reference sequence), are LNHDA and SQIVND.